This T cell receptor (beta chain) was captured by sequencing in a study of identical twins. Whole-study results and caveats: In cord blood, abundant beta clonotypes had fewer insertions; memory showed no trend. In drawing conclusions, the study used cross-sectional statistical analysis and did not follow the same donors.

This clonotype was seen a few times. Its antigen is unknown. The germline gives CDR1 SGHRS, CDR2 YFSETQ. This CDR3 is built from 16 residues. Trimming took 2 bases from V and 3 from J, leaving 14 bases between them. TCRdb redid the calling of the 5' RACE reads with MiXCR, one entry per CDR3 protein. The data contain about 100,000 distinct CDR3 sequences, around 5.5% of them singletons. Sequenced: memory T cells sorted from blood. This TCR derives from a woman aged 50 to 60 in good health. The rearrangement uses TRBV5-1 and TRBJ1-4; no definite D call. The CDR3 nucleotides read TGCGCCAGCAGCTTCGGGCAGGAGTATTCTAATGAAAAACTGTTTTTT. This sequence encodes CASSFGQEYSNEKLFF.